This entry lists 4 T cell receptor beta chains sequenced from one sample in a study of blood T cells in healthy people across ages. Together with a sample-barcoded 5' primer, a J-beta primer mix was included in a second PCR lasting roughly 6 to 12 cycles. TCRdb reprocessed the 5' RACE reads via MiXCR and lists one record per CDR3 protein. The profile shows approximately 1.5 million distinct CDR3 sequences, roughly 43% of them singletons. Sample: blood. The receptors come from a woman younger than 35 in good health.

This clonotype was picked up a small number of times. The chain uses TRBV28 and TRBJ1-4; D not certain. V was trimmed by 3 bases and J by 2 bases, leaving 7 bases between them. The CDR3 is 14 amino acids. In germline, CDR1 is MDHEN, CDR2 SYDVKM. CDR3 DNA sequence: TGTGCCAGCAGTTTCTGGAGGACTAATGAAAAACTGTTTTTT. It encodes CASSFWRTNEKLFF.

This clonotype has a single count. This chain uses TRBV27 with TRBJ1-6; 7 bases align to TRBD1. Trimming removed 4 bases from V and 9 bases from J; junction bases left unmatched: 6. Germline V gives CDR1 MNHEY, CDR2 SMNVEV (reference sequence). The CDR3 sequence is 14 residues long. CDR3 region: CASSYRQGGSPLHF. CDR3 nucleotides: TGTGCCAGCAGTTATAGACAGGGAGGTTCACCCCTCCACTTT.

The rearrangement links TRBV10-3 to TRBJ1-1, with TRBD1 as a possible D gene (5 bases). In germline, CDR1 is ENHRY, CDR2 SYGVKD. The CDR3 length is 18 residues. Between the trimmed V and J ends, which lost 4 bases and 0 bases, there was a span of 21 bases. The CDR3 region is CAISGGDFSPGMNTEAFF. CDR3 coding DNA: TGTGCCATCAGTGGGGGGGACTTTTCCCCTGGGATGAACACTGAAGCTTTCTTT.

V usage is TRBV20-1 and J usage is TRBJ1-4; the D gene is possibly TRBD1 (6 bases). The CDR3 length is 14 residues. The V and J ends lost 1 base and 7 bases respectively, with 13 bases between them. CDR1 DFQATT and CDR2 SNEGSKA come from the germline V gene (reference sequence). The CDR3, as DNA: TGCAGTGCTAGAGGGGGGGCAGTGCGTGAAAAACTGTTTTTT. Its translation is CSARGGAVREKLFF.